Below, 5 T cell receptor beta chains from the same sample are listed, as sequenced in a study of neoadjuvant nivolumab and ipilimumab in lung cancer. Clones were sequenced by immunoSEQ multiplex PCR, and TCRdb holds only the in-frame ones, with some missing. The sample lists 40,000 to 55,000 clones; around 88% were seen once. The input for sequencing was blood, taken before neoadjuvant nivolumab, alone or with ipilimumab. These receptors were taken from an adult with non-small cell lung cancer. Some clones in this sample may be carry-over from other donors' samples.

The chain employs TRBV19 and TRBJ1-3, with no clear D. Germline V CDR1 and CDR2: LNHDA, SQIVND (reference sequence). V dropped 6 bases and J dropped 4 bases, with 16 bases sitting between them. The CDR3 covers 15 residues. DNA for the CDR3: TGTGCCAGTAGCCTTCCCGATATTAGAGGAAACACCATATATTTT. Translation gives CASSLPDIRGNTIYF. Variable domain in full (rest from reference TRBV19 and TRBJ1-3): DGGITQSPKYLFRKEGQNVTLSCEQNLNHDAMYWYRQDPGQGLRLIYYSQIVNDFQKGDIAEGYSVSREKKESFPLTVTSAQKNPTAFYLCASSLPDIRGNTIYFGEGSWLTVV.

This chain joins TRBV5-4 and TRBJ1-2, with D tentatively TRBD1 (5 bases). This CDR3 spans 13 amino acids. V was clipped by 0 bases and J by 4 bases, with 7 bases between them. The germline V gene encodes CDR1 SGHNT and CDR2 YYREEE (reference sequence). The CDR3 spells CASSLAGIYGYTF. The CDR3 coding sequence is TGTGCCAGCAGCTTGGCAGGGATCTATGGCTACACCTTC.

The V gene is TRBV2, the J gene TRBJ2-1, with TRBD2 as a possible D gene (6 bases). With 9 bases removed from V and 4 bases from J, the gap between germline ends came to 16 bases. The CDR3 has 14 amino acids. The germline gives CDR1 SNHLY, CDR2 FYNNEI. The CDR3 loop reads CASRTIADYNEQFF. CDR3 DNA: TGTGCCAGTAGGACTATAGCAGATTACAATGAGCAGTTCTTC.

This clone was counted a single time. V and J are TRBV14 and TRBJ2-7, with D possibly being TRBD2 (6 bases). Germline-derived CDR1 and CDR2 are SGHDN and FVKESK. The CDR3 is made up of 14 amino acids. V was pared by 4 bases and J by 0 bases, with 10 bases between. CDR3 protein: CASSPQGGSYEQYF. CDR3 bases: TGTGCCAGCAGCCCCCAGGGAGGCTCCTACGAGCAGTACTTC. The full variable domain, its missing parts supplied by reference TRBV14 and TRBJ2-7, is EAGVTQFPSHSVIEKGQTVTLRCDPISGHDNLYWYRRVMGKEIKFLLHFVKESKQDESGMPNNRFLAERTGGTYSTLKVQPAELEDSGVYFCASSPQGGSYEQYFGPGTRLTVT.

The chain has TRBV20-1 and TRBJ1-3; D ambiguous. V was shortened by 6 bases and J by 2 bases, with 5 bases between the two germline ends. The germline CDR1 and CDR2 sequences are DFQATT and SNEGSKA (reference sequence). This CDR3 is built from 11 residues. This chain's CDR3 is CSAQTGNTIYF. The CDR3 DNA reads TGCAGTGCACAGACTGGAAACACCATATATTTT.